The TCR beta chain under discussion was sequenced for a study of shared clonotypes between healthy human individuals. Findings and caveats of the study: When naive CD4 clonotypes were compared across a few donors, around 5% were shared.

Details on this clone: The target antigen is unknown.

The assay was carried out at the deep level. Assay used: immunoSEQ multiplex PCR; TCRdb lists only in-frame clones, some missing. Seen here are over a million clones, under 80% observed once, and the top ten hold about 1.4%. Trimming took 6 bases from V and 3 from J, leaving 6 bases between them. The germline V gene has CDR1 MDHEN and CDR2 SYDVKM. CDR3 length equals 11 residues. Only Caucasian adults living in Nashville, Tennessee made up the donor group. Splitting of CD4+ cells produced CD45RA+ naive and CD45RA-negative memory subsets. This chain links TRBV28 with TRBJ2-7, with TRBD1 as a possible D gene (6 bases). The sample was memory CD4+ T cells sorted from blood. Subset given: CD45RA-negative fraction. The receptor was isolated from a man between 18 and 35 years old in good health. The CDR3 DNA is TGTGCCAGCAGACAGGGCTACGAGCAGTACTTC. It codes for CASRQGYEQYF.